A selection of T cell receptor beta chains follows, all from one sample in a study of shared clonotypes between healthy human individuals. The protocol was immunoSEQ multiplex PCR, while the TCRdb copy is restricted to in-frame clones and leaves out a portion. The table shows some 120,000 clones, with roughly 70% occurring only once. The specimen sequenced was memory CD8+ T cells sorted from blood. The receptor set was obtained from a woman between 25 and 40 years old in good health. Both conserved end residues are part of each CDR3. Each record gives: D gene, clone size, V gene, J gene, CDR3 DNA, CDR3 protein. A D gene is named only where the DNA matches it firmly. Rows may omit the clone size; those that give it use once, few, many or a size class.

NA,NA,TRBV5-6,TRBJ2-1,TGTGCCAGCAGCTTTGGGGAGGGGGCCTACGGGGAGCAGTTCTTC,CASSFGEGAYGEQFF
NA,many,TRBV2,TRBJ2-7,TGTGCCAGCAGTGCAGTGTTATCCTACGAGCAGTACTTC,CASSAVLSYEQYF
NA,NA,TRBV28,TRBJ2-4,TGTGCCAGCAGTTTCCCGCTAGCGTCGGTAGCCAAAAACATTCAGTACTTC,CASSFPLASVAKNIQYF
NA,NA,TRBV6-1,TRBJ2-2,TGTGCCAGCATGGGGGGCACCGGGGAGCTGTTTTTT,CASMGGTGELFF
TRBD2,NA,TRBV19,TRBJ2-1,TGTGCCAGTAGTATCAGCCTAGCGGATTACAATGAGCAGTTCTTC,CASSISLADYNEQFF
TRBD2,NA,TRBV11-2,TRBJ2-7,TGTGCCAGCAGCTTAGGCGGGACTAGCGGGTGGTACGAGCAGTACTTC,CASSLGGTSGWYEQYF
TRBD1,many,TRBV6-1,TRBJ1-5,TGTGCCAGCAGTAATTCCGGGACAGAAGAGCCCCAGCATTTT,CASSNSGTEEPQHF
TRBD2,NA,TRBV5-1,TRBJ2-7,TGCGCCAGCAGCCGCGGGACTAGCGGGACCGAGCAGTACTTC,CASSRGTSGTEQYF
TRBD2,NA,TRBV28,TRBJ2-3,TGTGCCAGCAGTTTGCTTCCGGGACTACCAGATACGCAGTATTTT,CASSLLPGLPDTQYF
TRBD2,once,TRBV27,TRBJ2-1,TGTGCCAGCAGCGGACTAGCGGGACTGTACAATGAGCAGTTCTTC,CASSGLAGLYNEQFF
NA,NA,TRBV21-1,TRBJ2-7,TGTGCCAGCAGCCAGATGAGGGTAGGTCGGGACAGACTACCCCAGTACTTC,CASSQMRVGRDRLPQYF
NA,NA,TRBV6-5,TRBJ1-5,TGTGCCAGCAGCCCTGGGACCCTTTTGGGGTGGCCCCAGCATTTT,CASSPGTLLGWPQHF
TRBD1,NA,TRBV29-1,TRBJ2-1,TGCAGTGCGATGGGTTTGGTCGGGGACAGTCGCTCCTACAATGAGCAGTTCTTC,CSAMGLVGDSRSYNEQFF
NA,many,TRBV19,TRBJ1-1,TGTGCCAGTAGTTACCTTCCCGGAGGGAGGAACACTGAAGCTTTCTTT,CASSYLPGGRNTEAFF
TRBD1,NA,TRBV15,TRBJ2-5,TGTGCCACCAGCAGAGCCACCGGGACAGGGGTAGAGACCCAGTACTTC,CATSRATGTGVETQYF
NA,NA,TRBV27,TRBJ1-1,TGTGCCAGCAGTTATAACAGGGCGAACACTGAAGCTTTCTTT,CASSYNRANTEAFF
NA,NA,TRBV28,TRBJ1-5,TGTGCCAGCAGTTTACGGAGGGGGGAACAGCCCCAGCATTTT,CASSLRRGEQPQHF
NA,few,TRBV18,TRBJ1-2,TGTGCCAGCTCACCAAGGTCAGATCCCAACTATGGCTACACCTTC,CASSPRSDPNYGYTF
NA,NA,TRBV29-1,TRBJ1-5,TGCAGCGTTGTTGATGATAGCAATCAGCCCCAGCATTTT,CSVVDDSNQPQHF
NA,few,TRBV5-1,TRBJ2-7,TGCGCCAGCAGCTCGGACGGTTACTCCTACGAGCAGTACTTC,CASSSDGYSYEQYF
NA,NA,TRBV5-1,TRBJ2-1,TGCGCCAGCAGCTTGGGCGCCAGTAAAAATGAGCAGTTCTTC,CASSLGASKNEQFF
TRBD1,NA,TRBV7-2,TRBJ1-3,TGTGCCAGCAGCGGGATTCGGGACAGGGGTTTCTCCATATATTTT,CASSGIRDRGFSIYF
NA,NA,TRBV28,TRBJ1-5,TGTGCCAGCAGTTTCCAGCCCAATCAGCCCCAGCATTTT,CASSFQPNQPQHF
NA,NA,TRBV5-6,TRBJ2-6,TGTGCCAGCAGCTTGGAGGGCGGTGGGGCCAACGTCCTGACTTTC,CASSLEGGGANVLTF
NA,NA,TRBV4-2,TRBJ2-3,TGTGCCAGCAGCCAAGATCTGGCAGAAACTATTAACACAGATACGCAGTATTTT,CASSQDLAETINTDTQYF
NA,NA,TRBV2,TRBJ2-7,TGTGCCAGCAGTGATTCAGACGTGCCCTACGAGCAGTACTTC,CASSDSDVPYEQYF
NA,NA,TRBV6-1,TRBJ2-7,TGTGCCAGCAGTGATACCGGGACACACTACGAGCAGTACTTC,CASSDTGTHYEQYF
NA,NA,TRBV19,TRBJ2-7,TGTGCCAGTAGTATCTCACTAAGCGCCGAGCAGTACTTC,CASSISLSAEQYF
NA,NA,TRBV11-2,TRBJ2-3,TGTGCCAGCAGCTTAGGGGCGGGAAGCCCCCGCACAGATACGCAGTATTTT,CASSLGAGSPRTDTQYF
NA,NA,TRBV6-5,TRBJ2-5,TGTGCCAGCAGTGTCGGAGAGACCCAGTACTTC,CASSVGETQYF
NA,NA,TRBV6-4,TRBJ2-7,TGTGCCAGCAGTTACTCGAGCGAGCAGTACTTC,CASSYSSEQYF
NA,NA,TRBV6-5,TRBJ1-1,TGTGCCAGCAGCCCGACATTGTACACTGAAGCTTTCTTT,CASSPTLYTEAFF
NA,NA,TRBV28,TRBJ1-2,TGTGCCAGCAGTCCAGGAGGGCTCAGTGGCTACACCTTC,CASSPGGLSGYTF
NA,NA,TRBV5-1,TRBJ1-1,TGCGCCAGCAGCCTCCTAGCCTGGATCCACACTGAAGCTTTCTTT,CASSLLAWIHTEAFF